The 20 T cell receptor beta chains below all came from one sample that was sequenced in a study of blood T cell repertoires in COVID-19. TCRdb keeps only in-frame clones here, not all; method: immunoSEQ multiplex PCR. The profile shows about 140,000 clones, about 91% of them singletons. The sequenced material came from peripheral blood. The receptors shown here come from a woman aged 55-69 years with acute or convalescent COVID-19.

This chain connects TRBV7-9 to TRBJ2-1, with D unresolved. The ends were cut back, 3 bases at V and 10 bases at J, with 10 bases in the middle. CDR1 and CDR2 from the germline V gene are SEHNR and FQNEAQ (reference sequence). The CDR3 runs to 12 residues. As DNA, the CDR3 is TGTGCCAGCAGCTTCCGAGAGGAGGAGCAGTTCTTC. Its translation is CASSFREEEQFF. The full variable domain, its missing parts supplied by reference TRBV7-9 and TRBJ2-1, is DTGVSQNPRHKITKRGQNVTFRCDPISEHNRLYWYRQTLGQGPEFLTYFQNEAQLEKSRLLSDRFSAERPKGSFSTLEIQRTEQGDSAMYLCASSFREEEQFFGPGTRLTVL.

This chain connects TRBV12-3 or TRBV12-4 to TRBJ1-1; TRBD1 aligns across 7 bases. The J segment lost 4 bases and the V segment lost 6 bases, leaving 5 bases of the junction unmatched. This CDR3 has 13 amino acids. The CDR3 coding sequence is TGTGCCAGCAGCTGGACAGGCGGCACTGAAGCTTTCTTT. Protein product: CASSWTGGTEAFF.

V and J are TRBV29-1 and TRBJ1-1; D is unclear. This CDR3 contains 13 residues. Germline V CDR1 and CDR2: SQVTM, ANQGSEA. Trimming cost V 4 bases and J 1 base, with 10 bases left between them. CDR3 sequence: CSVGLGGNTEAFF. In DNA, the CDR3 is TGCAGCGTTGGTTTAGGAGGGAACACTGAAGCTTTCTTT.

The chain carries TRBV14 and TRBJ1-1; 7 bases are a match to TRBD1. The CDR3 has 18 residues. Germline V gene lookup returns CDR1 SGHDN and CDR2 FVKESK. J lost 1 base, V lost 3 bases, and 14 bases had no gene match. The DNA for the CDR3 is TGTGCCAGCAGCCAGGGATACAGGGGACCGCGTCAGAACACTGAAGCTTTCTTT. It translates to CASSQGYRGPRQNTEAFF.

V usage is TRBV5-4 and J usage is TRBJ1-3; TRBD1 agrees at 7 bases. The CDR3 sequence is 16 residues long. V shed 4 bases, J shed 0 bases, and the junction held 7 bases outside the gene matches. Germline-derived CDR1 and CDR2 are SGHNT and YYREEE (reference sequence). Written as DNA, the CDR3 is TGTGCCAGCAGCCAGGGACAGACTTTCTCTGGAAACACCATATATTTT. Amino acids: CASSQGQTFSGNTIYF.

This chain uses TRBV24-1 with TRBJ2-3, with 9 bases identical to TRBD1. Per germline, CDR1 KGHDR and CDR2 SFDVKD. The CDR3 is made up of 15 amino acids. V trimming: 3 bases; J trimming: 6 bases; junction bases outside the gene matches: 6. The CDR3 is CATSDPGTGSDTQYF. DNA of the CDR3: TGTGCCACCAGTGATCCCGGGACAGGGAGTGATACGCAGTATTTT.

This clone was recorded once. The same CDR3 can be traced to other DNA sequences in this sample. The rearrangement links TRBV7-2 to TRBJ1-1; perhaps TRBD1 as D (5 bases). V lost 2 bases and J 4 bases, leaving 11 bases between the germline ends. The CDR3 is 14 amino acids. Germline values: CDR1 SGHTA, CDR2 FQGNSA. CDR3: CASSLQGGGTEAFF. The CDR3 coding sequence is TGTGCCAGCAGCTTACAGGGAGGTGGCACTGAAGCTTTCTTT.

The V call is TRBV5-1, the J call TRBJ2-3, with 7 positions matching TRBD1. Germline V gene data show CDR1 as SGHRS and CDR2 as YFSETQ. This CDR3 has 17 amino acids. J gave up 5 bases and V 0 bases, and 12 bases lay outside the gene matches. This chain's CDR3 is CASSLARGRGSEDTQYF. The CDR3 nucleotides read TGCGCCAGCAGCTTGGCTAGGGGGCGTGGGTCGGAAGATACGCAGTATTTT.

J is TRBJ1-5 and V is TRBV5-5, with 9 bases that match TRBD1. The trim removed 0 bases at V and 5 bases at J, leaving 6 bases unmatched. CDR1 is SGHKS and CDR2 is YYEKEE in the germline V gene (reference sequence). The CDR3 runs 16 residues. CDR3 sequence (DNA): TGTGCCAGCAGCTTGGAGTTTGGGACAGGGTATCAGCCCCAGCATTTT. It translates to CASSLEFGTGYQPQHF.

J is TRBJ1-1 and V is TRBV13; 8 bases align to TRBD1. J was trimmed by 6 bases and V by 4 bases; bases with no gene match: 1. Germline CDR1 reads PRHDT; CDR2 reads FYEKMQ (reference sequence). CDR3 length: 12 amino acids. The DNA for the CDR3 is TGTGCCAGCAGCTCCAGGGGGCCTGAAGCTTTCTTT. It translates to CASSSRGPEAFF.

The V gene is TRBV15, the J gene TRBJ1-4, with 9 bases that match TRBD1. CDR1 and CDR2 (germline): LNHNV, YYDKDF (reference sequence). CDR3 length: 17 amino acids. V was pared by 0 bases and J by 1 base, with 3 bases of the junction left unmatched. CDR3 sequence reads: CATSRDTGGLTNEKLFF. The CDR3 DNA sequence: TGTGCCACCAGCAGAGACACAGGGGGCTTAACTAATGAAAAACTGTTTTTT. The entire variable domain, with the rest obtained from reference TRBV15 and TRBJ1-4, is as follows: DAMVIQNPRYQVTQFGKPVTLSCSQTLNHNVMYWYQQKSSQAPKLLFHYYDKDFNNEADTPDNFQSRRPNTSFCFLDIRSPGLGDTAMYLCATSRDTGGLTNEKLFFGSGTQLSVL.

This chain connects TRBV7-9 to TRBJ1-2; 7 positions agree with TRBD1. The CDR3 extends over 15 amino acids. The trim removed 2 bases at V and 1 base at J, leaving 4 bases unmatched. Germline V gene lookup returns CDR1 SEHNR and CDR2 FQNEAQ (reference sequence). The CDR3 loop is CASSLSRGNNYGYTF. CDR3 nucleotide sequence: TGTGCCAGCAGCTTATCCAGGGGGAATAACTATGGCTACACCTTC.

The V and J genes are TRBV10-3 and TRBJ1-5, with D tentatively TRBD1 (6 bases). Germline V gene lookup returns CDR1 ENHRY and CDR2 SYGVKD. This CDR3 is 13 amino acids long. Trimming stripped 5 bases from V and 4 bases from J, with 9 bases between. CDR3 amino acids: CAISQDSNQPQHF. The CDR3 DNA follows: TGTGCCATCAGTCAGGACAGTAATCAGCCCCAGCATTTT.

This clone was seen a single time. The CDR3 DNA reads TGTGCCAGCAGCTCGCAGGGACAGGGGAGTTCCCATGAGCAGTTCTTC. Translating gives CASSSQGQGSSHEQFF. The chain uses TRBV11-3 and TRBJ2-1, with 10 bases that match TRBD1. Germline V CDR1 and CDR2: SGHNT, YENEEA. Trimming took 4 bases from V and 8 from J; bases not matched to a gene: 11. The CDR3 covers 16 residues.

This rearrangement joins TRBV21-1 to TRBJ1-1. TRBV21-1 is given as a pseudogene. The CDR3 has 14 amino acids. The CDR3 DNA sequence: TGTGCCAGCAGCCTAACTACCGCGAATACTGAAGCTTTCTTT. This translates into CASSLTTANTEAFF.

The chain is built from TRBV7-9 and TRBJ1-2; tentative D call: TRBD1 (5 bases). The CDR3 has 13 residues. Trimming took off 0 bases at V and 7 bases at J, with 9 bases between the two ends. Germline loops: CDR1 SEHNR, CDR2 FQNEAQ (reference sequence). CDR3 amino acids: CASSLAGGAGYTF. CDR3 DNA: TGTGCCAGCAGCTTAGCCGGGGGAGCTGGCTACACCTTC.

The genes are TRBV6-1 and TRBJ2-5; TRBD2 matches 11 bases. The CDR3 is 17 residues long. CDR1 is MNHNS and CDR2 is SASEGT in the germline V gene. J lost 5 bases, V lost 3 bases, and 11 bases had no gene match. Here the CDR3 DNA reads TGTGCCAGCAGTGATCCGGGACTAGCGGTAGGAGGCGAGACCCAGTACTTC. Its protein product is CASSDPGLAVGGETQYF.

V and J are TRBV4-3 and TRBJ2-7, with TRBD2 identical over 10 bases. The germline V gene encodes CDR1 LGHNA and CDR2 YSLEER. The CDR3 sequence is 15 residues long. Trimming cost V 2 bases and J 6 bases; bases outside gene matches: 7. In DNA, the CDR3 is TGCGCCAGCAGCCAAAAACAAAGCGGGGGGGGCGAGCAGTACTTC. This encodes CASSQKQSGGGEQYF.

This rearrangement joins TRBV19 to TRBJ2-7; tentatively, D is TRBD2 (5 bases). This CDR3 comprises 13 residues. Germline-derived CDR1 and CDR2 are LNHDA and SQIVND (reference sequence). The V and J ends lost 1 base and 6 bases respectively, with 10 bases between them. CDR3 bases: TGTGCCAGTAGTATAGTGGCGGGCCGCGAGCAGTACTTC. Its protein is CASSIVAGREQYF.

This chain uses TRBV9 with TRBJ1-1; weak D call: TRBD1 (5 bases). The V gene's germline CDR1 is SGDLS and CDR2 YYNGEE. Trimming pared 2 bases from V and 4 bases from J, leaving 12 bases between. This CDR3 region has 14 residues. CDR3 coding DNA: TGTGCCAGCAGCGTCGGGGGAGGGAGCACTGAAGCTTTCTTT. The encoded protein is CASSVGGGSTEAFF.